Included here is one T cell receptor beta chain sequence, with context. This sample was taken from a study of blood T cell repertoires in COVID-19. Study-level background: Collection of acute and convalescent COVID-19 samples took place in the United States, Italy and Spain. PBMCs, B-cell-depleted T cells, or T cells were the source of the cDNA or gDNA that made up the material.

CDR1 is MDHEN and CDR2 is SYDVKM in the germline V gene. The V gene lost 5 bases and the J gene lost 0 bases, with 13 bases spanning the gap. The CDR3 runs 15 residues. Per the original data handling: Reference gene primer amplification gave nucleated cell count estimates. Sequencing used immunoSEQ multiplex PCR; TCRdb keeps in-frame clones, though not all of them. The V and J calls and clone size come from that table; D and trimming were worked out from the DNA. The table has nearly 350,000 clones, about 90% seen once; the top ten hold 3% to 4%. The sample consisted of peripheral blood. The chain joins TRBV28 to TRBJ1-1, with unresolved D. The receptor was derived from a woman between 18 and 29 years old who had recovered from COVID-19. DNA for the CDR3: TGTGCCAGCAGTCTGCCGCAGATAATGAACACTGAAGCTTTCTTT. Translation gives CASSLPQIMNTEAFF.